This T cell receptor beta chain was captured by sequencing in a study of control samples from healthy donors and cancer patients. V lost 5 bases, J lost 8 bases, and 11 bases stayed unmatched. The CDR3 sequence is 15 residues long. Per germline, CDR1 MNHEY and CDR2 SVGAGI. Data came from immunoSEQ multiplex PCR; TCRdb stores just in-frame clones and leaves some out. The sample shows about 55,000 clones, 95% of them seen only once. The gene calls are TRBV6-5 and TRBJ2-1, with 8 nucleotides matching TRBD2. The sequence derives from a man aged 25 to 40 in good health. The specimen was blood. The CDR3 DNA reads TGTGCCAGCAGTCCCAACTCGGGAGGGGTGGATGAGCAGTTCTTC. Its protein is CASSPNSGGVDEQFF.